Presented here are 28 T cell receptor beta chains from one specimen sequenced in a study of T cells expressing NK-cell markers. TCRdb processed the 5' RACE reads again and assigns one entry to each CDR3 protein, with no DNA. The data include 300,000 or so distinct CDR3 sequences; the top ten clones carry more than 3.5%. Sequencing used blood T cells: a sorted CD56 or NKG2C T cell subset, CD4+ or CD8+ T cells, or bulk PBMC T cells (not recorded which). These receptors were collected from a woman between 18 and 69 years old in good health.

V usage is TRBV12-3 or TRBV12-4 and J usage is TRBJ1-1. The CDR3 has 14 residues. CDR3 loop: CASSFLGANTEAFF.

This chain uses TRBV30 with TRBJ2-7; the TRBD2 assignment by TCRdb is unverifiable without DNA. This CDR3 spans 11 amino acids. Germline CDR1 is GTSNPN and CDR2 is SVGIG (reference sequence). The CDR3: CAWTSGYEQYF.

V gene TRBV12-3 or TRBV12-4 combines with J gene TRBJ2-3; TCRdb proposes TRBD1, but this gene call is untestable without DNA. CDR3 length: 14 residues. CDR3 amino acids: CASTRGLVADTQYF.

V gene TRBV5-6 combines with J gene TRBJ1-2; TCRdb designates TRBD1, a call that cannot be tested without DNA. This CDR3 has 14 residues. CDR1 is SGHDT and CDR2 is YYEEEE in the germline V gene. CDR3 protein: CASSFQGRLGGYTF.

This chain connects TRBV11-2 to TRBJ2-1; TCRdb's D call, TRBD2, is unchecked because there is no DNA. Germline loops: CDR1 SGHAT, CDR2 FQNNGV. This CDR3 is 15 amino acids long. The CDR3 reads CASSRLAGVRGEQFF.

The V gene is TRBV29-1, the J gene TRBJ2-3; there is no DNA to check the TCRdb D call of TRBD1. The germline gives CDR1 SQVTM, CDR2 ANQGSEA. The CDR3 contains 12 residues. CDR3 region: CSARTATDTQYF.

The genes are TRBV19 and TRBJ2-7; without DNA, the TCRdb call of TRBD1 cannot be checked. The CDR3 has 15 amino acids. Looked up from germline, CDR1 is LNHDA and CDR2 is SQIVND (reference sequence). CDR3 sequence reads: CASSIIADRVTEQYF.

V is TRBV25-1 and J is TRBJ2-6. There are 13 residues in the CDR3. Germline values: CDR1 MGHDK, CDR2 SYGVNS. This CDR3 reads CASTPTGANVLTF.

The rearrangement uses TRBV2 and TRBJ2-3; the TCRdb call, TRBD2, lacks DNA for checking. The CDR3 extends over 15 amino acids. Germline V gene lookup returns CDR1 SNHLY and CDR2 FYNNEI. The CDR3 loop is CASSEMGLSTDTQYF.

This chain links TRBV28 with TRBJ2-7. The CDR3 runs 11 residues. CDR1 is MDHEN, CDR2 SYDVKM, per germline. The CDR3 spells CASSLLHEQYF.

V and J are TRBV5-1 and TRBJ2-2; there is no DNA to check the TCRdb D call of TRBD1. The germline gives CDR1 SGHRS, CDR2 YFSETQ. This CDR3 has 15 amino acids. CDR3: CASSPTGGWTGELFF.

This chain links TRBV12-3 or TRBV12-4 with TRBJ2-7; TCRdb's D call, TRBD1, is unchecked because there is no DNA. The CDR3 totals 12 residues. CDR3 sequence: CASSRDSYEQYF.

The V call is TRBV7-2, the J call TRBJ2-7; lacking DNA, the TRBD1 call made by TCRdb goes unchecked. In germline, CDR1 is SGHTA, CDR2 FQGNSA. CDR3 length equals 16 residues. The CDR3: CASSSRGGLVTVEQYF.

The chain recombines TRBV30 with TRBJ1-3. The germline V gene has CDR1 GTSNPN and CDR2 SVGIG (reference sequence). The CDR3 contains 15 residues. The CDR3 loop is CAWSVFPVVGNTIYF.

The genes are TRBV20-1 and TRBJ1-2; the D call from TCRdb, TRBD1, cannot be confirmed without DNA. The CDR3 loop spans 15 amino acids. Germline CDR1 DFQATT, CDR2 SNEGSKA (reference sequence). This CDR3 is CSARGRSGEGYGYTF.

The chain joins TRBV5-6 to TRBJ2-1. The CDR3 spans 14 residues. The germline gives CDR1 SGHDT, CDR2 YYEEEE. CDR3 region: CAGSAASSYNEQFF.

The genes are TRBV10-3 and TRBJ2-5; TCRdb lists TRBD1, though no DNA is available to test this call. The CDR3 length is 14 residues. CDR1 and CDR2 (germline): ENHRY, SYGVKD. Here the CDR3 reads CAISGGQSGETQYF.

The chain couples TRBV20-1 to TRBJ1-5. Germline V gene sequence: CDR1 DFQATT, CDR2 SNEGSKA (reference sequence). The CDR3 is 15 residues long. Here the CDR3 reads CSAREAGGSNQPQHF.

The rearrangement uses TRBV6-2 or TRBV6-3 and TRBJ1-5; the TCRdb D gene call, TRBD1, has no DNA to confirm it. CDR1 is MNHEY, CDR2 SVGEGT, per germline. The CDR3 extends over 14 amino acids. The CDR3 region is CASRRWGRDQPQHF.

CDR3 in amino acids: CASRRGRQQNQPQHF. The chain is built from TRBV12-3 or TRBV12-4 and TRBJ1-5; TCRdb's D gene call, TRBD1, goes unchecked for lack of DNA. The length of the CDR3 is 15 residues.

The chain carries TRBV12-3 or TRBV12-4 and TRBJ1-6; there is no DNA to check the TCRdb D call of TRBD1. This CDR3 is 14 amino acids long. CDR3 region: CASRGTGYSSPLHF.

The rearrangement links TRBV4-3 to TRBJ2-5; the TCRdb call, TRBD1, lacks DNA for checking. Germline V gene lookup returns CDR1 LGHNA and CDR2 YSLEER. The CDR3 has 16 amino acids. This CDR3 reads CASSQAPGRVVETQYF.

The rearrangement uses TRBV10-3 and TRBJ1-1. Germline V gives CDR1 ENHRY, CDR2 SYGVKD. This CDR3 region has 14 residues. CDR3 sequence: CAISALGWDTEAFF.

V gene TRBV4-1 combines with J gene TRBJ1-4. The CDR3 runs 18 residues. Germline V lookup: CDR1 MGHRA, CDR2 YSYEKL. CDR3 loop: CASSQTFGPRITNEKLFF.

V is TRBV12-3 or TRBV12-4 and J is TRBJ2-1; absent DNA, TCRdb's TRBD1 call cannot be checked. The CDR3 spans 14 residues. CDR3 protein: CASSVGQAYNEQFF.

V is TRBV11-2 and J is TRBJ2-3; TCRdb indicates TRBD2, and absent DNA this call remains unverified. This CDR3 contains 16 residues. Germline loops: CDR1 SGHAT, CDR2 FQNNGV. The CDR3 region is CASSSGLAGVGDTQYF.

The chain links TRBV12-3 or TRBV12-4 to TRBJ2-2. The CDR3 extends over 14 amino acids. CDR3 residues: CASTLGGSTGELFF.

J is TRBJ1-1 and V is TRBV3-1. Germline values: CDR1 LGHDT, CDR2 YNNKEL (reference sequence). This CDR3 region has 13 residues. CDR3 amino acids: CASSQKLNTEAFF. Filled out from reference TRBV3-1 and TRBJ1-1, the complete variable domain reads DTAVSQTPKYLVTQMGNDKSIKCEQNLGHDTMYWYKQDSKKFLKIMFSYNNKELIINETVPNRFSPKSPDKAHLNLHINSLELGDSAVYFCASSQKLNTEAFFGQGTRLTVV.